The 24 T cell receptor beta chains reported below all come from one sample, sequenced in a study of T cell responses to AZD1222 COVID-19 vaccine. Libraries were prepared by immunoSEQ multiplex PCR; TCRdb keeps only in-frame clonotypes and omits some of them. The sample gives around 120,000 clones, approximately 87% of which show up once; roughly 3.5% is in the top ten. The starting material was peripheral blood, obtained on day 0 of AZD1222 vaccination. Source of these receptors: an adult in good health.

This chain joins TRBV7-9 and TRBJ2-7; a possible D gene is TRBD2 (6 bases). The CDR3 is 18 residues long. V lost 4 bases to trimming and J lost 4 bases, with 26 bases between them. From germline, CDR1 is SEHNR and CDR2 FQNEAQ (reference sequence). The CDR3 DNA sequence: TGTGCCAGCAGCTCCGTGCCACGTGGGCCCGCGGGGACTTACGAGCAGTACTTC. Protein sequence: CASSSVPRGPAGTYEQYF. The entire variable domain, with the rest obtained from reference TRBV7-9 and TRBJ2-7, is as follows: DTGVSQNPRHKITKRGQNVTFRCDPISEHNRLYWYRQTLGQGPEFLTYFQNEAQLEKSRLLSDRFSAERPKGSFSTLEIQRTEQGDSAMYLCASSSVPRGPAGTYEQYFGPGTRLTVT.

This chain links TRBV5-8 with TRBJ2-5; a weak D match, TRBD1 (6 bases). CDR3 length: 15 amino acids. Trimming took off 0 bases at V and 3 bases at J, with 12 bases between the two ends. Germline V gene sequence: CDR1 SGHTS, CDR2 YDEGEE. The CDR3 loop reads CASSLGGTLKETQYF. The CDR3 coding sequence is TGTGCCAGCAGCTTGGGAGGGACACTGAAAGAGACCCAGTACTTC. The entire variable domain, with the rest obtained from reference TRBV5-8 and TRBJ2-5, is as follows: EAGVTQSPTHLIKTRGQQATLRCSPISGHTSVYWYQQALGLGLQFLLWYDEGEERNRGNFPPRFSGRQFPNYSSELNVNALELEDSALYLCASSLGGTLKETQYFGPGTRLLVL.

This clone has just one count. The chain is built from TRBV19 and TRBJ2-6; D unresolved. Looked up from germline, CDR1 is LNHDA and CDR2 is SQIVND (reference sequence). V was trimmed by 0 bases and J by 0 bases, leaving 3 bases between them. The CDR3 totals 15 residues. The CDR3 nucleotides are TGTGCCAGTAGTATAGAGGTCTCTGGGGCCAACGTCCTGACTTTC. It specifies CASSIEVSGANVLTF.

This rearrangement joins TRBV21-1 to TRBJ1-3. TRBV21-1 represents a pseudogene. The CDR3 is made up of 18 amino acids. CDR3 nucleotides: TGTGCCAGCAGCCCCCGCGGCAGGCAGGCGAGCTCTGGAAACACCATATATTTT. This codes for CASSPRGRQASSGNTIYF.

V is TRBV5-6 and J is TRBJ2-5, with TRBD1 identical over 12 bases. This CDR3 has 18 residues. V dropped 3 bases and J dropped 1; count of bases not matched to a gene: 10. Germline lookup yields CDR1 SGHDT and CDR2 YYEEEE. This chain's CDR3 is CASSSAGTGGLVQETQYF. The CDR3 nucleotides read TGTGCCAGCAGCTCTGCCGGGACAGGGGGCTTGGTCCAAGAGACCCAGTACTTC.

The CDR3 is CASSATRTGSSYEQYF. CDR3 DNA: TGTGCCAGCAGCGCCACGAGGACGGGAAGCTCCTACGAGCAGTACTTC. The chain employs TRBV7-9 and TRBJ2-7, with a tentative D call TRBD2 (5 bases). The CDR3 runs 16 residues. Trimming pared 5 bases from V and 0 bases from J, leaving 17 bases between. Germline V gene data show CDR1 as SEHNR and CDR2 as FQNEAQ (reference sequence).

J is TRBJ2-3 and V is TRBV11-1; 8 bases match TRBD1. The CDR3 contains 14 residues. Germline CDR1 SGHAT, CDR2 FQDESV (reference sequence). The ends lost 5 bases at V and 3 bases at J; junction bases unmatched: 4. CDR3 amino acids: CASSPGQGTDTQYF. The CDR3 coding sequence is TGTGCCAGCAGCCCCGGACAGGGTACAGATACGCAGTATTTT.

The gene calls are TRBV7-8 and TRBJ1-3; D ambiguous. Germline V gene lookup returns CDR1 SGHVS and CDR2 FQNEAQ. The CDR3 length is 14 residues. V was pared by 5 bases and J by 4 bases, with 12 bases between. The CDR3 here is CASSPGTGGNTIYF. In DNA, the CDR3 is TGTGCCAGCAGCCCAGGCACGGGAGGAAACACCATATATTTT. The whole variable domain, remainder taken from reference TRBV7-8 and TRBJ1-3, is GAGVSQSPRYKVAKRGQDVALRCDPISGHVSLFWYQQALGQGPEFLTYFQNEAQLDKSGLPSDRFFAERPEGSVSTLKIQRTQQEDSAVYLCASSPGTGGNTIYFGEGSWLTVV.

The chain carries TRBV19 and TRBJ1-5; D ambiguous. V was shortened by 7 bases and J by 4 bases, with 17 bases between the two germline ends. Germline V lookup: CDR1 LNHDA, CDR2 SQIVND (reference sequence). This CDR3 spans 15 amino acids. The CDR3 reads CASTTSPPRNQPQHF. The CDR3 DNA reads as TGTGCCAGTACCACGTCTCCCCCTAGGAATCAGCCCCAGCATTTT.

The V call is TRBV19, the J call TRBJ1-2; D unresolved. This CDR3 contains 13 residues. Trimming removed 1 base at V and 8 bases at J, with 11 bases between. Germline V CDR1 and CDR2: LNHDA, SQIVND (reference sequence). The CDR3 spells CASSIVGSNGYTF. DNA of the CDR3: TGTGCCAGTAGTATAGTAGGGAGTAACGGCTACACCTTC.

This chain uses TRBV2 with TRBJ1-1; TRBD1 matches at 8 bases. V lost 8 bases to trimming and J lost 11 bases; unmatched junction nucleotides: 16. The CDR3 extends over 14 amino acids. The germline V gene encodes CDR1 SNHLY and CDR2 FYNNEI. The CDR3 is CASGSSEDRGMAFF. CDR3 bases: TGTGCCAGCGGATCATCCGAAGACAGGGGTATGGCTTTCTTT.

The rearrangement links TRBV6-1 to TRBJ1-4; 8 bases map to TRBD1. With 1 base clipped from V and 8 bases from J, the junction kept 12 bases outside the gene matches. Per the germline V gene, CDR1 is MNHNS and CDR2 is SASEGT. This CDR3 has 17 residues. DNA for the CDR3: TGTGCCAGCAGTGAAGGGACAGGGATGGGCGAAGGCGAAAAACTGTTTTTT. It yields the protein CASSEGTGMGEGEKLFF.

The V call is TRBV6-2 or TRBV6-3, the J call TRBJ1-5, with D perhaps matching TRBD1 (5 bases). Trimming pared 4 bases from V and 2 bases from J, leaving 9 bases between. Germline CDR1 reads MNHEY; CDR2 reads SVGEGT. CDR3 size: 14 residues. CDR3 residues: CASSLDSRNQPQHF. In DNA, the CDR3 is TGTGCCAGCAGTTTAGACAGCCGCAATCAGCCCCAGCATTTT.

The sample holds a few counts of this clone. The CDR3: CASSPYQENTEAFF. CDR3 sequence (DNA): TGTGCCAGCTCACCTTACCAGGAGAACACTGAAGCTTTCTTT. This sequence joins TRBV18 and TRBJ1-1, with D unclear. Germline-derived CDR1 and CDR2 are KGHSH and LQKENI. The CDR3 is 14 amino acids. V was shortened by 3 bases and J by 1 base, with 9 bases between the two germline ends.

The V gene is TRBV4-1, the J gene TRBJ2-7; D remains ambiguous. The CDR3 extends over 14 amino acids. Looked up from germline, CDR1 is MGHRA and CDR2 is YSYEKL. V was trimmed by 3 bases and J by 1 base, leaving 10 bases between them. CDR3 amino acids: CASSQGLGSYEQYF. In DNA, the CDR3 is TGCGCCAGCAGCCAGGGTCTAGGTTCCTACGAGCAGTACTTC.

V is TRBV10-3 and J is TRBJ1-6, with D uncertain. Germline V gene data show CDR1 as ENHRY and CDR2 as SYGVKD. The CDR3 is made up of 12 amino acids. V lost 3 bases to trimming and J lost 7 bases, with 4 bases between them. CDR3 region: CAISDTNSPLHF. CDR3 sequence (DNA): TGTGCCATCAGTGATACAAATTCACCCCTCCACTTT.

This clone was counted between two and nine times. The chain uses TRBV5-1 and TRBJ1-3; D perhaps matches TRBD1 (5 bases). The CDR3 is 16 residues long. Germline CDR1 SGHRS, CDR2 YFSETQ. The V end was cut by 4 bases, the J end by 2 bases, with 16 bases between. The CDR3 region is CASSPGLPPAGNTIYF. Written as DNA, the CDR3 is TGCGCCAGCAGCCCGGGACTCCCCCCGGCTGGAAACACCATATATTTT.

This clone was seen only once. The chain joins TRBV29-1 to TRBJ2-2; TRBD2 agrees at 9 bases. J lost 1 base, V lost 5 bases, and 2 bases had no gene match. This CDR3 region has 14 residues. Germline V CDR1 and CDR2: SQVTM, ANQGSEA. The CDR3 sequence: CSVLRGGNTGELFF. DNA for the CDR3: TGCAGCGTTCTGCGGGGGGGGAACACCGGGGAGCTGTTTTTT.

The chain combines TRBV4-1 with TRBJ1-6; a weak D match, TRBD1 (5 bases). The CDR3 spans 12 residues. Trimming took 2 bases from V and 12 from J, leaving 8 bases between them. Germline assignment: CDR1 MGHRA and CDR2 YSYEKL. CDR3 region: CASSQNQGPLHF. CDR3 DNA: TGCGCCAGCAGCCAAAACCAGGGACCCCTCCACTTT.

For the CDR3, the DNA is TGTGCCAGCAGTTACTCCGACCCATATGGCTACACCTTC. It yields the protein CASSYSDPYGYTF. The V and J genes are TRBV6-6 and TRBJ1-2; D remains ambiguous. CDR1 is MNHNY, CDR2 SVGAGI, per germline (reference sequence). The CDR3 covers 13 residues. V was shortened by 0 bases and J by 5 bases, with 7 bases between the two germline ends.

CDR3 coding DNA: TGTGCCAGTAGGGGTCAGGGGAACACCGGGGAGCTGTTTTTT. It codes for CASRGQGNTGELFF. The chain couples TRBV19 to TRBJ2-2, with a possible D match to TRBD1 (5 bases). Germline lookup yields CDR1 LNHDA and CDR2 SQIVND (reference sequence). The CDR3 consists of 14 residues. The V end was cut by 6 bases, the J end by 1 base, with 9 bases between.

The V and J genes are TRBV23-1 and TRBJ2-5; 8 bases agree with TRBD1. TRBV23-1 is assigned to the ORF class and has an uncertain function. The V and J ends lost 4 bases and 5 bases, in that order; junction bases with no gene match: 3. This CDR3 has 13 amino acids. The CDR3 protein is CASSRTGPETQYF. The CDR3 DNA reads as TGCGCCAGCAGTCGGACAGGGCCTGAGACCCAGTACTTC.

J is TRBJ2-3 and V is TRBV7-8; 8 positions match TRBD2. CDR3 length: 16 amino acids. The ends lost 1 base at V and 7 bases at J; junction bases unmatched: 10. Per germline, CDR1 SGHVS and CDR2 FQNEAQ. The CDR3 loop reads CASSLGGLDARYTQYF. The CDR3 DNA is TGTGCCAGCAGCTTAGGGGGACTAGATGCAAGATATACGCAGTATTTT.

The gene calls are TRBV3-1 (or the pseudogene TRBV3-2) and TRBJ2-3, with TRBD1 identical over 9 bases. CDR1 and CDR2 from the germline V gene are LGHDT and YNNKEL (reference sequence). The CDR3 contains 15 residues. With V trimmed by 0 bases and J by 6 bases, 4 bases remained unmatched. The CDR3 reads CASSQEGQGVDTQYF. CDR3 nucleotides: TGTGCCAGCAGCCAAGAGGGACAGGGAGTGGATACGCAGTATTTT.